These T cell receptor beta chains were read from a single sample in a study of blood T cells in healthy people across ages. TCRdb used MiXCR to reprocess the 5' RACE reads, holding one entry per CDR3 protein. The sample lists approximately 800,000 distinct CDR3 sequences, 62% seen once, with approximately 30% in the top ten. The sequencing sample was made of blood. The receptor source for this set is a man aged 25 to 45 in good health. Both conserved end residues are part of each CDR3. The D gene is left open where the match is weak. Clone size appears in some rows only: once, few, many, or a class for an expanded clone.

>TRBD1|TRBJ2-3|TRBV7-6|few
TGTGCCAGCAGCTCCTGGAAGACAGGGGTAACAGATACGCAGTATTTT
CASSSWKTGVTDTQYF
>-|TRBJ2-7|TRBV6-2/TRBV6-3|-
TGTGCCAGCAGTTTGAGGCAGGGCTGGAATGAGCAGTACTTC
CASSLRQGWNEQYF
>-|TRBJ2-1|TRBV5-1|-
TGCGCCAGCAGCTTTGTAGCGGACTCCTACAATGAGCAGTTCTTC
CASSFVADSYNEQFF
>-|TRBJ1-4|TRBV9|-
TGTGCCAGCAGCGTAGGCGTAGGGGTTGAACGTGAAAAACTGTTTTTT
CASSVGVGVEREKLFF
>TRBD1|TRBJ2-5|TRBV24-1|-
TGTGCCACCAGTGGTACGCGGGACAGGGGCGGAGAGACCCAGTACTTC
CATSGTRDRGGETQYF
>TRBD1|TRBJ1-4|TRBV12-3/TRBV12-4|-
TGTGCCAGCAGTTCCCCAGGGGGATTGTTTTTT
CASSSPGGLFF
>-|TRBJ1-4|TRBV7-2|few
TGTGCCAGCAGCTTCCCCCCGGGACGGCCTAATGAAAAACTGTTTTTT
CASSFPPGRPNEKLFF
>-|TRBJ2-1|TRBV9|-
TGTGCCAGCAGCGTAGCTGGTGGGGAGTGGAATGAGCAGTTCTTC
CASSVAGGEWNEQFF
>TRBD1|TRBJ2-1|TRBV10-3|-
TGTGCCATCAGAATAACAGGGGTCAATGAGCAGTTCTTC
CAIRITGVNEQFF
>TRBD2|TRBJ2-1|TRBV16|few
TGTGCCAGCACCCCGGGACTAGCCATTTACAATGAGCAGTTCTTC
CASTPGLAIYNEQFF
>-|TRBJ1-1|TRBV7-9|-
TGTGCCAGCAGTCGAGAGGGAGGGGTGAACACTGAAGCTTTCTTT
CASSREGGVNTEAFF
>-|TRBJ2-5|TRBV4-2|few
TGTGCCAGCAGCCAAGATCTAGGGAGCGGTGCAGAGACCCAGTACTTC
CASSQDLGSGAETQYF
>TRBD2|TRBJ2-1|TRBV5-1|-
TGCGCCAGCAGCCCTAGCGGGGGAGATAATGAGCAGTTCTTC
CASSPSGGDNEQFF
>-|TRBJ1-2|TRBV25-1|-
TGTGCCAGCAGTGAAGTGCCGAATGGCTACACCTTC
CASSEVPNGYTF
>-|TRBJ1-2|TRBV14|once
TGTGCCAGCAGCCAAGGTCCGGGCCCCTATGGCTACACCTTC
CASSQGPGPYGYTF
>-|TRBJ2-5|TRBV5-6|-
TGTGCCAGCAGCTTGGGCGAGATGGGAGCGTCAAGTGTGACCCAGTACTTC
CASSLGEMGASSVTQYF
>-|TRBJ2-1|TRBV12-3/TRBV12-4|once
TGTGCCAGCAGTTTAGGTAAAAGTATAGTACAGAATGAGCAGTTCTTC
CASSLGKSIVQNEQFF
>-|TRBJ1-2|TRBV6-5|-
TGTGCCAGCAATAGACAAGGTCCGACAGACTCCTATGGCTACACCTTC
CASNRQGPTDSYGYTF
>TRBD1|TRBJ2-7|TRBV10-3|-
TGTGCCATCAATAAACAGGGGGCCCACGAGCAGTACTTC
CAINKQGAHEQYF
>-|TRBJ1-4|TRBV20-1|-
TGCAGTGCTAGTACGGGAGCTAATGAAAAACTGTTTTTT
CSASTGANEKLFF
>-|TRBJ1-2|TRBV7-9|-
TGTGCCAGCAGCTTACCGGCCCACTGGGGGTATGGCTACACCTTC
CASSLPAHWGYGYTF
>-|TRBJ2-7|TRBV28|few
TGTGCCAGCAGCAGCCCGGGACCACTCTACGAGCAGTACTTC
CASSSPGPLYEQYF
>-|TRBJ1-2|TRBV6-2/TRBV6-3|-
TGTGCCAGCAGTAGACGGGAATTCTATGGCTACACCTTC
CASSRREFYGYTF
>-|TRBJ2-7|TRBV4-3|-
TGCGCCAGCAGCCACGGACACAGGGAAATCAACGAGCAGTACTTC
CASSHGHREINEQYF
>-|TRBJ2-7|TRBV15|-
TGTGCCACCAGCAGGGGGGCAGGGGCTTCCTACGAGCAGTACTTC
CATSRGAGASYEQYF
>TRBD2|TRBJ2-1|TRBV5-1|-
TGCGCCAGCAGTCGGACTAGCGGGAAGGAGCAGTTCTTC
CASSRTSGKEQFF
>TRBD1|TRBJ2-5|TRBV5-1|-
TGCGCCAGCAGCTACGGACAGGGCGGTTACGTAGAGCAGTACTTC
CASSYGQGGYVEQYF
>-|TRBJ2-7|TRBV7-2|-
TGTGCCAGCAGCTTAGTTCGGTTTAAGGCGACCGAGCAGTACTTC
CASSLVRFKATEQYF
>-|TRBJ1-2|TRBV7-8|-
TGTGCCAGCAGCTGCGCAGTCGTGGATGGCTACACCTTC
CASSCAVVDGYTF
>-|TRBJ2-7|TRBV3-1|-
TGTGCCAGCAGCCAAGTCAGGGACCACCTCGGGTCCTACGAGCAGTACTTC
CASSQVRDHLGSYEQYF
>-|TRBJ2-5|TRBV20-1|-
TGCAGTGTGTTTCCTGGGCAGGGCCAAGAGACCCAGTACTTC
CSVFPGQGQETQYF
>-|TRBJ2-3|TRBV7-2|-
TGTGCCAGCAGCTTAGATCGGTTGGATACGCAGTATTTT
CASSLDRLDTQYF
>TRBD1|TRBJ1-2|TRBV12-3/TRBV12-4|few
TGTGCCAGCAGTCCCTCAGGGGGGAGGAGACTCTATGGCTACACCTTC
CASSPSGGRRLYGYTF
>-|TRBJ2-3|TRBV24-1|-
TGTGCCACCAGTGACCTTACCGACTACCCTTCCACAGATACGCAGTATTTT
CATSDLTDYPSTDTQYF
>-|TRBJ2-6|TRBV7-3|-
TGTGCCAGCAGCTTAAGGGTAGCTAGGGATGGGGCCAACGTCCTGACTTTC
CASSLRVARDGANVLTF
>TRBD2|TRBJ2-7|TRBV29-1|few
TGCAGCGCTAGACTAGCGGGGGGTCATGAGCAGTACTTC
CSARLAGGHEQYF